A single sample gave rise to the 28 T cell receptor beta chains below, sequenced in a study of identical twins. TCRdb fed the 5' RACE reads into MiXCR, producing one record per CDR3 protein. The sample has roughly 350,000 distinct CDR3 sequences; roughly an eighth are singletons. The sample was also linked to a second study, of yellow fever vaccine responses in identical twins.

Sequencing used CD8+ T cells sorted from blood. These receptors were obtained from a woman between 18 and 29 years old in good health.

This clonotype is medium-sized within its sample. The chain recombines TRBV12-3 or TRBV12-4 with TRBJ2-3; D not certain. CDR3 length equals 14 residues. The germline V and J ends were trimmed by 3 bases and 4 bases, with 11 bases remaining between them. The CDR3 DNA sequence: TGTGCCAGCAGTTTTCTTGAGGAAGCAGATACGCAGTATTTT. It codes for CASSFLEEADTQYF.

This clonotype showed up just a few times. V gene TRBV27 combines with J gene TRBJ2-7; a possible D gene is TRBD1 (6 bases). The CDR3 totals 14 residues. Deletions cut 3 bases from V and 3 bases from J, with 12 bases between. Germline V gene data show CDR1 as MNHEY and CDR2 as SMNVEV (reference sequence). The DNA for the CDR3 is TGTGCCAGCAGTTTGAGGACAGAGGTCTACGAGCAGTACTTC. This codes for CASSLRTEVYEQYF.

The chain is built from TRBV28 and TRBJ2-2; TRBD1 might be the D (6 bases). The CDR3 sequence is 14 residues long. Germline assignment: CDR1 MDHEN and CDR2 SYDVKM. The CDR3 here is CATTGYSNTGELFF. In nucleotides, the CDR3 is TGTGCTACTACAGGGTATTCAAACACCGGGGAGCTGTTTTTT.

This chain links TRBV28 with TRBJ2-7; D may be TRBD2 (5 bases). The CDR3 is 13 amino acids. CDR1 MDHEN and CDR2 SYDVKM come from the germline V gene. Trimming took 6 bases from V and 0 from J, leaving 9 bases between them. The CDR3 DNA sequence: TGTGCCAGCAGGGACTCCAGCTCCTACGAGCAGTACGTC. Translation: CASRDSSSYEQYV.

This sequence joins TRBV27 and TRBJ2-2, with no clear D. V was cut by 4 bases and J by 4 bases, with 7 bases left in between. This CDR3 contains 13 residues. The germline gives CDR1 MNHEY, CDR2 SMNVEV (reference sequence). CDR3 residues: CASSWQVTGELFF. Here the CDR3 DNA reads TGTGCCAGCAGTTGGCAAGTCACCGGGGAGCTGTTTTTT.

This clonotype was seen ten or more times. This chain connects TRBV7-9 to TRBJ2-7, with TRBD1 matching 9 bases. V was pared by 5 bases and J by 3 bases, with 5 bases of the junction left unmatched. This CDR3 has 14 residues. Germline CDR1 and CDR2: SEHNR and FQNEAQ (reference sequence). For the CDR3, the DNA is TGTGCCAGCAGCCCGCCGGGACAGGGCTACGAGCAGTACTTC. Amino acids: CASSPPGQGYEQYF.

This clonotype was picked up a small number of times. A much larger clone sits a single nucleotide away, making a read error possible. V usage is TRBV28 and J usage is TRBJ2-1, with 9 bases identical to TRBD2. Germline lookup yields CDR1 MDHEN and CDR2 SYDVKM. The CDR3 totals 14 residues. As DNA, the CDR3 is TGTGCCTGCAGTTTAGCGGGGGCCTACAATGAGCAGTTCTTC. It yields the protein CACSLAGAYNEQFF.

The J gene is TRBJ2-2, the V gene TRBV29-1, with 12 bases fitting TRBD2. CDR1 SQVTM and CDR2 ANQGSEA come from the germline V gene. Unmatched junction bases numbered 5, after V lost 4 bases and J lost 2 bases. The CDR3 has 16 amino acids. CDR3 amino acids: CSVARLAGDNTGELFF. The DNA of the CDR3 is TGCAGCGTTGCCCGACTAGCGGGGGATAACACCGGGGAGCTGTTTTTT.

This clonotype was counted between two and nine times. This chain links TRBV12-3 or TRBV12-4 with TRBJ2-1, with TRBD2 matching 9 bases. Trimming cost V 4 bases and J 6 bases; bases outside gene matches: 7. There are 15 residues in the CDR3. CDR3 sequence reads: CASSSTSGLFNEQFF. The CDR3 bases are TGTGCCAGCAGTTCGACTAGCGGACTTTTCAATGAGCAGTTCTTC.

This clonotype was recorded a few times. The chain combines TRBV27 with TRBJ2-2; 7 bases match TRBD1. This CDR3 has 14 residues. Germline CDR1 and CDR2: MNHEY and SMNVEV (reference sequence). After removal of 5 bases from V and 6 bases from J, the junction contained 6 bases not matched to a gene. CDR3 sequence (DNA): TGTGCCAGCAGTCCACGACAGGGATCCGGGGAGCTGTTTTTT. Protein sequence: CASSPRQGSGELFF.

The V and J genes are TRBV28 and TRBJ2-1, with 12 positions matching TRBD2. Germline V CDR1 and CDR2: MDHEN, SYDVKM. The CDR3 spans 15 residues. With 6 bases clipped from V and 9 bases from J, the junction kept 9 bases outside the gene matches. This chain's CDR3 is CASRIGLAGSGEQFF. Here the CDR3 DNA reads TGTGCCAGCAGGATCGGACTAGCGGGGTCCGGTGAGCAGTTCTTC.

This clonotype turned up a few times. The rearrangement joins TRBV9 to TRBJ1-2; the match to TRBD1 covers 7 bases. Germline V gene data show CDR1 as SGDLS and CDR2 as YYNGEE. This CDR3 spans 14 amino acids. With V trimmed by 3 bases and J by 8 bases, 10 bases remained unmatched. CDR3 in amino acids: CASSDTKGAKGYTF. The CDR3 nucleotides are TGTGCCAGCAGCGACACCAAGGGGGCGAAGGGCTACACCTTC.

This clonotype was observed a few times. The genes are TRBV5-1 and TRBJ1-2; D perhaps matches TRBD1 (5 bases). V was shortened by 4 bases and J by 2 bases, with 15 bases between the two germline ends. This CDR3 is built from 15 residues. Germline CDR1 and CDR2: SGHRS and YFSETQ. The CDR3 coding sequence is TGCGCCAGCAGCCCTTACGACAGCCCCAACTATGGCTACACCTTC. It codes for CASSPYDSPNYGYTF.

For the CDR3, the DNA is TGCAGTGCTAGCCCCACCTCGAGGGAAGGACAAGAGACCCAGTACTTC. Encoded protein: CSASPTSREGQETQYF. V is TRBV20-1 and J is TRBJ2-5; TRBD2 is a possible D gene (5 bases). This CDR3 has 16 residues. Trimming removed 3 bases from V and 2 bases from J, with 19 bases in between. In germline, CDR1 is DFQATT, CDR2 SNEGSKA (reference sequence).

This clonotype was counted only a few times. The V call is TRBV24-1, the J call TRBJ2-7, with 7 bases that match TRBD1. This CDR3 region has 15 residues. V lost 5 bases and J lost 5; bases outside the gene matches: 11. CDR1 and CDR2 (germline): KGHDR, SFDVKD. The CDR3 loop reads CATSVAGTESHEQYV. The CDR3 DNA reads TGTGCCACCAGTGTTGCTGGGACAGAATCCCACGAGCAGTACGTC.

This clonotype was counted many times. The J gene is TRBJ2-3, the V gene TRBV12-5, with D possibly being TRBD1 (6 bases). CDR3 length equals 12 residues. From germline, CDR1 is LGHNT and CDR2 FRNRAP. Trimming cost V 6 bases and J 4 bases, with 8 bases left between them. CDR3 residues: CASGDSSDTQYF. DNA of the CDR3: TGTGCTAGTGGGGACAGCTCAGATACGCAGTATTTT.

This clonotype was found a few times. This CDR3 reads CSARGRDYEQYF. Written as DNA, the CDR3 is TGCAGTGCTCGAGGACGGGACTACGAGCAGTACTTC. V and J are TRBV20-1 and TRBJ2-7; maybe TRBD2 (5 bases). The CDR3 covers 12 residues. Trimming removed 5 bases at V and 3 bases at J, with 11 bases between. Germline V lookup: CDR1 DFQATT, CDR2 SNEGSKA (reference sequence).

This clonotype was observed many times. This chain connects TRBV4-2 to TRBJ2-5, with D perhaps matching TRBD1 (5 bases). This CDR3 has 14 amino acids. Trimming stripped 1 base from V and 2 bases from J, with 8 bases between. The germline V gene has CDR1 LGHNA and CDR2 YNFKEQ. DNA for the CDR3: TGTGCCAGCAGCCAAGGGGGCGGTCAAGAGACCCAGTACTTC. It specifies CASSQGGGQETQYF.

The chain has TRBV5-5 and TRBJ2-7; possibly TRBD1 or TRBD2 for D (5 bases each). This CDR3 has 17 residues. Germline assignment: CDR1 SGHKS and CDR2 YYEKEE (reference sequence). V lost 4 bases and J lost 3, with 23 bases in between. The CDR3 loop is CASSLEGAPGKVYEQYF. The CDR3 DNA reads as TGTGCCAGCAGCCTTGAAGGGGCCCCCGGGAAAGTCTACGAGCAGTACTTC. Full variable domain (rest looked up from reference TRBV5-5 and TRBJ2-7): DAGVTQSPTHLIKTRGQQVTLRCSPISGHKSVSWYQQVLGQGPQFIFQYYEKEERGRGNFPDRFSARQFPNYSSELNVNALLLGDSALYLCASSLEGAPGKVYEQYFGPGTRLTVT.

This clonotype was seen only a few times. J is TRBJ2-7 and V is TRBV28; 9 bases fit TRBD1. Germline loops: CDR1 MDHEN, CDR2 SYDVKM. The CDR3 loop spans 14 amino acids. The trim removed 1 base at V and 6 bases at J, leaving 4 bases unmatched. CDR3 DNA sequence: TGTGCCAGCAGTTTATCGACAGGGGGGTTCGAGCAGTACTTC. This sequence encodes CASSLSTGGFEQYF. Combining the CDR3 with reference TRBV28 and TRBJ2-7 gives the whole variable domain DVKVTQSSRYLVKRTGEKVFLECVQDMDHENMFWYRQDPGLGLRLIYFSYDVKMKEKGDIPEGYSVSREKKERFSLILESASTNQTSMYLCASSLSTGGFEQYFGPGTRLTVT.

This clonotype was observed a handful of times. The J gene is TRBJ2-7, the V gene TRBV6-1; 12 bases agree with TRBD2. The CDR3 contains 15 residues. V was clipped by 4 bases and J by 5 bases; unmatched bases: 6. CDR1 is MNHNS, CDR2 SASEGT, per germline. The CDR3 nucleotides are TGTGCCAGCAGTGCGACTAGCGGGAGATTAAACGAGCAGTACTTC. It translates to CASSATSGRLNEQYF.

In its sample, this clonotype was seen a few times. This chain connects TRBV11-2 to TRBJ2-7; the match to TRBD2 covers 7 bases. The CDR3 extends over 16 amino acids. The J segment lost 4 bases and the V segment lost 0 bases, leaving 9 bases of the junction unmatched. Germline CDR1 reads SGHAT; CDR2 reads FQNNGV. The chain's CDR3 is CASSLDQASGLYEQYV. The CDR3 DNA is TGTGCCAGCAGCTTAGATCAGGCTAGCGGCCTATACGAGCAGTACGTC.

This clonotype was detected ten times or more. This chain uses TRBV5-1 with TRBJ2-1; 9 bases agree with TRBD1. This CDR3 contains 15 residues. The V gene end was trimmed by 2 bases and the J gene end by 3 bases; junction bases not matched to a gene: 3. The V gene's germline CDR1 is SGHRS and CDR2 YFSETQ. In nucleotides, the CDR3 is TGCGCCAGCAGCTTCTGGACAGGGGTCTACAATGAGCAGTTCTTC. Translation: CASSFWTGVYNEQFF. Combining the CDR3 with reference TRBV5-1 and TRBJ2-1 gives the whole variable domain KAGVTQTPRYLIKTRGQQVTLSCSPISGHRSVSWYQQTPGQGLQFLFEYFSETQRNKGNFPGRFSGRQFSNSRSEMNVSTLELGDSALYLCASSFWTGVYNEQFFGPGTRLTVL.

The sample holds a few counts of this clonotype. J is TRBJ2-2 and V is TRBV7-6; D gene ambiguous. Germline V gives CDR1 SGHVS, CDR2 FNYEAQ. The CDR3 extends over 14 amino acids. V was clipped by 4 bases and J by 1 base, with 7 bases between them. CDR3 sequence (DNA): TGTGCCAGCAGCTCTACAGTGAACACCGGGGAGCTGTTTTTT. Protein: CASSSTVNTGELFF.

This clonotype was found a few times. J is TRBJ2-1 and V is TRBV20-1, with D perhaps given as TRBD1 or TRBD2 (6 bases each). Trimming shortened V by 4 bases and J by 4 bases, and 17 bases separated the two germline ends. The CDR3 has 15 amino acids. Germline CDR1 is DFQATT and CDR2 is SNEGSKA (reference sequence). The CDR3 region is CSAKNPRGGYNEQFF. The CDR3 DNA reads TGCAGTGCTAAGAACCCCAGGGGAGGTTACAATGAGCAGTTCTTC.

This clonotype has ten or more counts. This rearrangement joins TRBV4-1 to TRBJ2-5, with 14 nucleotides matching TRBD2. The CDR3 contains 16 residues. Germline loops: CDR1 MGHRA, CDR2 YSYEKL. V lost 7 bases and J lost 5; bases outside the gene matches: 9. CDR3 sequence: CASTETSGRAGETQYF. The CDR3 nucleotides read TGCGCCAGCACTGAGACTAGCGGGAGGGCCGGCGAGACCCAGTACTTC.

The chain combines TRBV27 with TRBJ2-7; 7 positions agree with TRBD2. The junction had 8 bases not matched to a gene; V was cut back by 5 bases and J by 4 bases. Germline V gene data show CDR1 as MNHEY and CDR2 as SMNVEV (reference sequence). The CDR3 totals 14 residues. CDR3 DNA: TGTGCCAGCAGTATCGGCGGGAGTAGGTACGAGCAGTACTTC. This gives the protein CASSIGGSRYEQYF.

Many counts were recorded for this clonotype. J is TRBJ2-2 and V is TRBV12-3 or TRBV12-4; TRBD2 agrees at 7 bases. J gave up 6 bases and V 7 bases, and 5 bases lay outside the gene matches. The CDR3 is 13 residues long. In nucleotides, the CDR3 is TGTGCCAGCACCTTGGGAGGGGCCGGGGAGCTGTTTTTT. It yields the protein CASTLGGAGELFF.